The entry below describes one TCR beta chain. The sample holds a few counts of this clonotype. It lacks a known antigen. There are no base qualities to consult, and no much larger clone falls within one base. This entry belongs to a study of human T cells and chemical hapten exposure (dated by TCRdb to about 2021). Regarding the complete study: For sensitization, 2% DPC in acetone was applied to a 2 cm by 2 cm area of upper inner arm skin. Patients additionally received weekly therapeutic DPC doses to the scalp throughout the approximately 24-week study period. Patch testing on the upper back used Finn chambers containing 0.01% DPC, with scoring done after 6 days according to International Contact Dermatitis Research Group standards. The patient cohort, mostly female, included alopecia areata with under or over 50% scalp involvement, alopecia totalis and alopecia universalis. Libraries were pooled for sequencing, and variation in per-sample TCR yields was attributed mainly to small differences in library volumes within the pool. The study tracked peripheral blood TCR repertoire changes in vivo during primary and secondary sensitization to the hapten diphenylcyclopropenone (DPC) in alopecia patients. Patient blood was sampled pre-sensitization (week 0) and at 2, 6 and about 24 weeks after DPC sensitization. Nearly 30 alopecia patients gave blood for TCR sequencing at one to four time points (pre-sensitization, 2, 6 and 24 weeks).

The label giving this sample's time point can be read as: patch test 1, 2 weeks after DPC sensitization. The sample's treatment or condition label is to be understood as: therapeutic diphenylcyclopropenone sensitization with weekly scalp DPC. At each patch-test visit, blood was drawn before the patch test was applied. To be eligible, patients had to be aged 18 to 70, diagnosed with alopecia and judged suitable for DPC therapy, while pregnant patients were excluded. Total RNA was extracted from unfractionated whole blood that had been collected in Tempus Blood RNA tubes. General findings and caveats noted by the study authors: Because every patient had alopecia, a presumed autoimmune disease, the patients' immune response might differ from that of healthy individuals. After repeated subsampling, changes were observed in the strength of the expansion versus patch-test correlation and in the threshold at which the correlation became significant. No change with DPC sensitization was found in the number of TCRs above 1 in 1000 frequency, and no evidence of global repertoire structure alterations was found. Compared with pre-sensitization or healthy control sets, expanded TCRs formed significantly more large CDR3 similarity clusters, which is consistent with antigen-driven responses. Patch test score correlated positively with the number of PT1 expanded TCRs, reaching significance at thresholds 8, 16 and 32 but not at 4.

Library method: RACE. The reads were generated on a NextSeq 500. Library preparation attached unique molecular identifiers to individual cDNA molecules for quantitative, reproducible TCR counting. Both TCR alpha and TCR beta chains were sequenced from each blood RNA sample. Turning to the authors' computational methods: A median of around 96,000 TCRs per sample was observed, with a range of about 20,000 to 700,000. V, J and CDR3 annotation of the TCR reads was carried out using the Decombinator software suite. For the PS versus PT1 abundance plots, all samples were subsampled to the same number of TCRs (28,000). Expanded TCRs were defined as absent before sensitization and observed at least eight times at the 2-week time point. TCRdb reprocessing: public reads trimmed at Q25 with fastp, clones called with MiXCR, in-frame beta chains kept. Each entry is one CDR3 protein sequence, shown with its most common DNA and genes. The V and J calls were not made by the authors but by TCRdb's processing. Recorded for this sample are around 340,000 distinct CDR3 sequences; 6% to 8.5% of them occurred a single time. The biggest ten clones account for 7.5% to 8.5% of the sample.

Trimming costs V 5 bases and J 2 bases, and their ends lie 6 bases apart. Its CDR3 holds 12 amino acids, cysteine through phenylalanine. Here the CDR3 DNA is all that survives: 36 bases in frame from base 1. Sequences MNHNY (CDR1) and SVGAGI (CDR2) are obtained from the germline V gene (reference sequence). Sequencing was performed on whole blood, taken in connection with sensitization to the hapten diphenylcyclopropenone (DPC). Recombination joined TRBV6-6 with TRBJ1-1; the D gene lacks a confident call. The TCR comes from a young woman with alopecia areata. Some clones in this sample may be carry-over from other donors' samples. The nucleotide sequence reads TGTGCCAGCAGTCTAATCAACACTGAAGCTTTCTTT. Its protein reads: CASSLINTEAFF.